The 24 T cell receptor beta chains listed next were all sequenced from one sample in a study of identical twins. TCRdb re-called the 5' RACE reads through MiXCR, storing one row per CDR3 protein. Of approximately 500,000 distinct CDR3 sequences in the sample, 20% to 25% were seen once. The sample was also reused in another study, on T cells expressing NK-cell markers.

Material for sequencing was CD4+ T cells sorted from blood. These receptors came from a woman between 18 and 29 years old in good health.

The chain links TRBV10-3 to TRBJ2-7; a weak D match, TRBD1 (7 bases). Germline CDR1 reads ENHRY; CDR2 reads SYGVKD. Trimming took off 3 bases at V and 3 bases at J, with 15 bases between the two ends. There are 15 residues in the CDR3. The CDR3: CAISDHAQGGYEQYF. The CDR3 DNA is TGTGCCATCAGTGACCATGCCCAGGGGGGCTACGAGCAGTACTTC.

This clonotype showed up just a few times. This rearrangement joins TRBV20-1 to TRBJ1-6; a possible D gene is TRBD1 (5 bases). Germline-derived CDR1 and CDR2 are DFQATT and SNEGSKA (reference sequence). The V and J ends lost 5 bases and 9 bases respectively, with 17 bases between them. The CDR3 sequence is 14 residues long. The CDR3 DNA reads TGCAGTGCTTGGGATCCTGGGACGGCTTCACCCCTCCACTTT. Translating gives CSAWDPGTASPLHF.

This sequence joins TRBV20-1 and TRBJ1-1; D ambiguous. V lost 5 bases and J 11 bases, leaving 18 bases between the germline ends. This CDR3 comprises 12 residues. Germline CDR1 is DFQATT and CDR2 is SNEGSKA (reference sequence). CDR3 amino acids: CSAGPGRSEAFF. As DNA, the CDR3 is TGCAGTGCTGGACCTGGGAGAAGTGAGGCTTTCTTT.

This clonotype was picked up many times. The chain recombines TRBV5-1 with TRBJ2-2; 10 bases are shared with TRBD2. Germline CDR1 SGHRS, CDR2 YFSETQ. There are 17 residues in the CDR3. Unmatched junction bases numbered 11, after V lost 4 bases and J lost 5 bases. CDR3 residues: CASSHQAGGPWTGELFF. The CDR3 DNA follows: TGCGCCAGCAGCCACCAAGCGGGGGGGCCGTGGACCGGGGAGCTGTTTTTT.

This clonotype has just a few counts. The J gene is TRBJ2-3, the V gene TRBV15; TRBD2 is a possible D gene (6 bases). V was shortened by 2 bases and J by 6 bases, with 15 bases between the two germline ends. The length of the CDR3 is 15 residues. Germline V lookup: CDR1 LNHNV, CDR2 YYDKDF (reference sequence). CDR3 region: CATSRRDSSGDTQYF. CDR3 DNA: TGTGCCACCAGCAGACGGGACTCCAGCGGGGATACGCAGTATTTT.

A few counts support this clonotype. For the CDR3, the DNA is TGCAGTGCTAGAATAGCTGAGACCCAGTACTTC. Protein product: CSARIAETQYF. The rearrangement uses TRBV20-1 and TRBJ2-5; D is undetermined. V gave up 2 bases and J gave up 5 bases, with 6 bases separating them. The germline V gene has CDR1 DFQATT and CDR2 SNEGSKA (reference sequence). The CDR3 sequence is 11 residues long.

The chain carries TRBV5-4 and TRBJ1-1, with D perhaps TRBD1 (5 bases). This CDR3 spans 15 amino acids. CDR1 SGHNT and CDR2 YYREEE come from the germline V gene (reference sequence). The V gene lost 0 bases and the J gene lost 1 base, with 10 bases spanning the gap. As DNA, the CDR3 is TGTGCCAGCAGCTTGGAAGGACACAGGAACACTGAAGCTTTCTTT. It is translated as CASSLEGHRNTEAFF.

In its sample, this clonotype was seen a few times. The CDR3 nucleotides read TGCAGTGCTAGAGATCCCCTAGCGGGGGGCCAAGAGACCCAGTACTTC. This encodes CSARDPLAGGQETQYF. The rearrangement links TRBV20-1 to TRBJ2-5; 11 bases fit TRBD2. The germline CDR1 and CDR2 sequences are DFQATT and SNEGSKA (reference sequence). CDR3 length: 16 amino acids. After removal of 0 bases from V and 1 base from J, the junction contained 4 bases not matched to a gene.

This clonotype was found a few times. V gene TRBV12-3 or TRBV12-4 combines with J gene TRBJ2-3; 7 positions match TRBD2. The CDR3 loop spans 16 amino acids. Trimming cost V 3 bases and J 1 base; bases outside gene matches: 7. CDR3 residues: CASSLASSGRTDTQYF. The CDR3 bases are TGTGCCAGCAGTTTGGCGTCTAGCGGACGCACAGATACGCAGTATTTT.

In its sample, this clonotype was seen a few times. The V call is TRBV20-1, the J call TRBJ2-5, with TRBD1 identical over 9 bases. V lost 7 bases and J lost 4; bases outside the gene matches: 10. The CDR3 is made up of 14 amino acids. Germline V gives CDR1 DFQATT, CDR2 SNEGSKA (reference sequence). In DNA, the CDR3 is TGCAGTGGGGGGAGGGACAGGGTAACAGAGACCCAGTACTTC. Protein: CSGGRDRVTETQYF.

This clonotype was counted a single time. This chain links TRBV18 with TRBJ2-1; 7 bases align to TRBD1. From germline, CDR1 is KGHSH and CDR2 LQKENI. This CDR3 region has 16 residues. The V segment lost 0 bases and the J segment 2 bases; nucleotides outside the gene matches: 4. CDR3 DNA: TGTGCCAGCTCACCACCGCGGCAGGGGGCCTACAATGAGCAGTTCTTC. Amino acid sequence: CASSPPRQGAYNEQFF.

This clonotype has more than one count but fewer than ten. The rearrangement joins TRBV20-1 to TRBJ2-7; no definite D call. Between the trimmed V and J ends, which lost 6 bases and 1 base, there was a span of 16 bases. Germline lookup yields CDR1 DFQATT and CDR2 SNEGSKA (reference sequence). The CDR3 totals 14 residues. CDR3 loop: CSAIPGTTSYEQYF. The CDR3 DNA reads as TGCAGTGCGATCCCGGGCACAACTTCCTACGAGCAGTACTTC.

This clonotype came up once. The chain uses TRBV5-1 and TRBJ2-7; D might be TRBD1 (5 bases). This CDR3 is built from 15 residues. CDR1 is SGHRS, CDR2 YFSETQ, per germline. V lost 0 bases to trimming and J lost 2 bases, with 12 bases between them. As DNA, the CDR3 is TGCGCCAGCAGCTTGGTTCAGGGCGTCCCCTACGAGCAGTACTTC. The encoded protein is CASSLVQGVPYEQYF. Based on the CDR3 plus reference TRBV5-1 and TRBJ2-7, the full variable domain is KAGVTQTPRYLIKTRGQQVTLSCSPISGHRSVSWYQQTPGQGLQFLFEYFSETQRNKGNFPGRFSGRQFSNSRSEMNVSTLELGDSALYLCASSLVQGVPYEQYFGPGTRLTVT.

The rearrangement uses TRBV29-1 and TRBJ2-3; D ambiguous. Trimming stripped 0 bases from V and 3 bases from J, with 13 bases between. Germline-derived CDR1 and CDR2 are SQVTM and ANQGSEA. CDR3 length: 15 amino acids. CDR3 in amino acids: CSVEDLKRRTDTQYF. CDR3 sequence (DNA): TGCAGCGTTGAAGATCTCAAGCGAAGAACAGATACGCAGTATTTT.

The V and J genes are TRBV28 and TRBJ2-7; 10 bases agree with TRBD1. Germline CDR1 and CDR2: MDHEN and SYDVKM. V shed 5 bases, J shed 5 bases, and the junction held 9 bases outside the gene matches. The CDR3 covers 15 residues. CDR3 loop: CASSPPRTGGHEQYF. The CDR3 bases are TGTGCCAGCAGTCCTCCGAGGACAGGGGGACACGAGCAGTACTTC.

The chain uses TRBV25-1 and TRBJ2-1, with 7 bases lining up with TRBD1. The CDR3 totals 14 residues. Germline assignment: CDR1 MGHDK and CDR2 SYGVNS. The V segment lost 5 bases and the J segment 2 bases; nucleotides outside the gene matches: 3. CDR3 coding DNA: TGTGCCAGCAGTAGACAGGGAGCCTACAATGAGCAGTTCTTC. Translating gives CASSRQGAYNEQFF.

This clonotype has only a few counts. The chain couples TRBV24-1 to TRBJ1-1; TRBD1 is a possible D gene (5 bases). From germline, CDR1 is KGHDR and CDR2 SFDVKD. The CDR3 loop spans 14 amino acids. V lost 7 bases and J 6 bases, leaving 17 bases between the germline ends. The CDR3 coding sequence is TGTGCCACCAGAGGCCCTGGGGACGGAGCTGAAGCTTTCTTT. Its protein is CATRGPGDGAEAFF.

This rearrangement joins TRBV6-5 to TRBJ2-7; D remains unclear. The V gene lost 2 bases and the J gene lost 2 bases, with 13 bases spanning the gap. This CDR3 contains 15 residues. CDR1 is MNHEY and CDR2 is SVGAGI in the germline V gene. CDR3 sequence: CASSYGGAGPYEQYF. In DNA, the CDR3 is TGTGCCAGCAGTTACGGCGGCGCTGGTCCCTACGAGCAGTACTTC.

This clonotype turned up a few times. V is TRBV5-1 and J is TRBJ2-7; D unresolved. CDR3 size: 13 residues. Germline V gives CDR1 SGHRS, CDR2 YFSETQ. V lost 3 bases and J 2 bases, leaving 9 bases between the germline ends. CDR3 loop: CASSSGSTYEQYF. CDR3 nucleotides: TGCGCCAGCAGCTCTGGTTCGACCTACGAGCAGTACTTC.

In its sample, this clonotype was seen a few times. This chain links TRBV6-2 or TRBV6-3 with TRBJ2-3, with D hard to call. Germline CDR1 is MNHEY and CDR2 is SVGEGT. V was pared by 6 bases and J by 6 bases, with 16 bases between. The CDR3 has 14 amino acids. CDR3 in DNA: TGTGCCAGCAGGAAACGGACCCAATCGGATACGCAGTATTTT. This gives the protein CASRKRTQSDTQYF.

This clonotype was detected a few times. The chain combines TRBV6-5 with TRBJ2-5, with 7 bases that match TRBD1. Germline CDR1 reads MNHEY; CDR2 reads SVGAGI. This CDR3 is built from 16 residues. The trim removed 2 bases at V and 5 bases at J, leaving 11 bases unmatched. CDR3 amino acids: CASSYGSQGVGETQYF. The CDR3 DNA reads as TGTGCCAGCAGTTACGGATCGCAGGGGGTGGGGGAGACCCAGTACTTC.

In its sample, this clonotype was seen a few times. The chain recombines TRBV10-3 with TRBJ2-1; 11 positions agree with TRBD2. There are 15 residues in the CDR3. CDR1 is ENHRY, CDR2 SYGVKD, per germline. Unmatched junction bases numbered 7, after V lost 6 bases and J lost 6 bases. The CDR3 loop is CAISELAGVSNEQFF. As DNA, the CDR3 is TGTGCCATCAGCGAACTAGCGGGAGTCAGCAATGAGCAGTTCTTC.

The J gene is TRBJ2-1, the V gene TRBV11-3; D may be TRBD2 (5 bases). V lost 4 bases to trimming and J lost 7 bases, with 11 bases between them. The germline CDR1 and CDR2 sequences are SGHNT and YENEEA. The CDR3 extends over 13 amino acids. For the CDR3, the DNA is TGTGCCAGCAGCTCCGCGGGCCAAAATGAGCAGTTCTTC. Translating it yields CASSSAGQNEQFF.

This clonotype was seen only a few times. This chain uses TRBV11-3 with TRBJ2-4; 9 positions match TRBD2. CDR1 and CDR2 from the germline V gene are SGHNT and YENEEA. CDR3 size: 15 residues. V was clipped by 5 bases and J by 1 base; unmatched bases: 3. The CDR3 DNA reads as TGTGCCAGCAGCAGCAGCGGGGGGGCCAAAAACATTCAGTACTTC. As protein: CASSSSGGAKNIQYF.